This TCR beta chain was sequenced in a study of identical twins. Everyone who gave samples was a healthy Caucasian. CDR1 is DFQATT and CDR2 is SNEGSKA in the germline V gene (reference sequence). Trimming shortened V by 3 bases and J by 2 bases, and 14 bases separated the two germline ends. This CDR3 is 14 amino acids long. Unique molecular identifiers were present on the cDNA, and a universal primer site came from template switching. Using its own MiXCR run on the 5' RACE reads, TCRdb lists one record per CDR3 protein. The data show around 570,000 distinct CDR3 sequences, with just under 10% seen just once and around 3.2% held by the top ten. This sample also belongs to another study, concerning yellow fever vaccine responses in identical twins. That source notes: Reported findings indicate that twins' vaccine T cell responses seemed partially convergent, partially personalized.

The rearrangement links TRBV20-1 to TRBJ2-7; no firm D call. The specimen was PBMCs. The origin of this receptor is a woman in her late teens or twenties in good health. The chain's CDR3 is CSARTPLNTYEQYF. The CDR3 DNA is TGCAGTGCTAGGACTCCTCTGAACACCTACGAGCAGTACTTC.